These T cell receptor beta chains were read from a single sample in a study of cytomegalovirus exposure and HLA in healthy donors. TCRdb keeps only in-frame clones here, not all; method: immunoSEQ multiplex PCR. The table records 180,000 or so clones, around nine tenths of them present only once. Sequenced: PBMCs. These receptors were taken from a woman younger than 45 in good health and CMV-seronegative. CDR3s include the opening cysteine and the closing phenylalanine or tryptophan. Each record gives: D gene, V gene, J gene, clone size, CDR3 protein, CDR3 DNA. A D gene is named only where the DNA matches it firmly. Expanded clones get a size class; other rows say once, few or many, or leave the size out.

>TRBD2|TRBV6-1|TRBJ2-5|NA
CASSVGTSAPQETQYF
TGTGCCAGCAGTGTAGGGACTAGCGCCCCCCAAGAGACCCAGTACTTC
>TRBD1|TRBV4-3|TRBJ2-3|NA
CASSQDRQGADTQYF
TGCGCCAGCAGCCAAGATCGACAGGGGGCGGATACGCAGTATTTT
>NA|TRBV11-2|TRBJ2-7|once
CASSLDVQAYAYEQYF
TGTGCCAGCAGCTTAGATGTACAGGCTTATGCCTACGAGCAGTACTTC
>NA|TRBV30|TRBJ1-1|NA
CAWSERGMNTEAFF
TGTGCCTGGAGTGAGAGGGGGATGAACACTGAAGCTTTCTTT
>TRBD1|TRBV6-1|TRBJ2-3|NA
CASSEATGGEDTQYF
TGTGCCAGCAGTGAAGCCACAGGGGGCGAGGATACGCAGTATTTT
>TRBD1|TRBV7-9|TRBJ1-2|NA
CASSAQGTAVYGYTF
TGTGCCAGCAGCGCCCAGGGGACAGCCGTCTATGGCTACACCTTC
>NA|TRBV7-6|TRBJ1-1|NA
CASSRQENTEAFF
TGTGCCAGCAGCCGACAGGAGAACACTGAAGCTTTCTTT
>TRBD2|TRBV13|TRBJ2-1|once
CASSFRTSGVNEQFF
TGTGCCAGCAGCTTCAGGACTAGCGGGGTCAATGAGCAGTTCTTC
>NA|TRBV27|TRBJ1-1|NA
CASSLLGGNTEAFF
TGTGCCAGCAGTTTATTAGGGGGGAACACTGAAGCTTTCTTT
>NA|TRBV4-1|TRBJ2-5|NA
CASQPEGGMQETQYF
TGCGCCAGCCAGCCTGAGGGAGGTATGCAAGAGACCCAGTACTTC
>TRBD1|TRBV29-1|TRBJ1-1|NA
CSVGDRGFTEAFF
TGCAGCGTAGGAGACAGGGGTTTCACTGAAGCTTTCTTT
>TRBD2|TRBV25-1|TRBJ2-5|NA
CASKRAGGQETQYF
TGTGCCAGCAAGAGAGCGGGGGGCCAAGAGACCCAGTACTTC
>NA|TRBV5-6|TRBJ1-2|NA
CASQDGMRSWDYGYTF
TGTGCCAGCCAAGACGGGATGCGGTCTTGGGACTATGGCTACACCTTC
>NA|TRBV2|TRBJ2-1|NA
CASSEGLIAQRDTYNEQFF
TGTGCCAGCAGTGAAGGTCTGATTGCTCAACGGGACACCTACAATGAGCAGTTCTTC
>TRBD1|TRBV6-5|TRBJ1-2|NA
CASTRQGLGGYTF
TGTGCCAGCACCAGACAGGGACTCGGTGGCTACACCTTC
>TRBD2|TRBV7-7|TRBJ2-3|once
CASSLGAGLGGTQYF
TGTGCTAGCAGCTTAGGAGCGGGGCTGGGCGGTACGCAGTATTTT
>NA|TRBV19|TRBJ2-3|NA
CASRSWDKEVDTQYF
TGTGCCAGTCGGAGTTGGGACAAGGAGGTTGATACGCAGTATTTT
>NA|TRBV18|TRBJ2-4|NA
CASGSAALPRDIQYF
TGTGCCAGCGGAAGTGCGGCCCTCCCACGGGACATTCAGTACTTC
>NA|TRBV5-6|TRBJ1-2|once
CASSYGHRDYGYTF
TGTGCCAGCAGCTACGGACATCGGGACTATGGCTACACCTTC
>TRBD1|TRBV6-1|TRBJ1-1|NA
CASSEAHRGNTEAFF
TGTGCCAGCAGTGAAGCGCACAGGGGGAACACTGAAGCTTTCTTT
>NA|TRBV2|TRBJ2-3|NA
CASSSAGFSTDTQYF
TGTGCCAGCAGTTCCGCGGGGTTTAGCACAGATACGCAGTATTTT
>NA|TRBV2|TRBJ1-5|few
CASSEEGRQPQHF
TGTGCCAGCAGTGAGGAAGGCAGGCAGCCCCAGCATTTT
>NA|TRBV7-2|TRBJ2-3|NA
CASSRWEGTDTQYF
TGTGCCAGCAGCCGATGGGAGGGCACAGATACGCAGTATTTT
>NA|TRBV4-2|TRBJ2-3|NA
CASSQEGGITVDTQYF
TGTGCCAGCAGCCAAGAGGGGGGAATCACAGTAGATACGCAGTATTTT
>TRBD1|TRBV13|TRBJ2-7|NA
CASSVQQGMDYEQYF
TGTGCCAGCAGCGTGCAACAGGGGATGGATTACGAGCAGTACTTC